This TCR beta chain was retrieved from a study of regulatory T cells in long-lasting Graves disease. Whole-study results and caveats: There were preferences for TRBV28, TRBJ1-2 and TRBJ2-5 in persistent disease.

Construction of TCR beta libraries relied on iRepertoire HTBI primers and on Arm-PCR targeting CDR3 regions. One entry per CDR3 protein, called by TCRdb with MiXCR from the multiplex PCR reads. In the table there are fewer than 650,000 distinct CDR3 sequences, roughly 16% of which are singletons. For this clonotype: The antigen is not known.

Specified time point: newly diagnosed GD, antithyroid drugs for less than 3 months. The TCR library used RNA extracted from PBMCs. In Xi'an, China, an endocrinology department was the source of patients. CDR3 length: 14 residues. CDR1 LNHDA and CDR2 SQIVND come from the germline V gene (reference sequence). V was clipped by 3 bases and J by 4 bases, with 10 bases between them. These same data were also listed under a study on T cells in Graves' hyperthyroidism and ophthalmopathy. This second report adds: Disease duration under 2 months; hyperthyroidism patients were aged 18 to 65.

The chain links TRBV19 to TRBJ1-5; D is undetermined. Material: peripheral blood mononuclear cells (PBMCs), obtained at new diagnosis, from a patient treated with antithyroid drugs. The sequence was obtained from a man between 18 and 29 years old with Graves disease. CDR3 sequence (DNA): TGTGCCAGTAGTATTACCCTTTGGAATCAGCCCCAGCATTTT. It is translated as CASSITLWNQPQHF.